A single sample gave rise to the 15 T cell receptor beta chains below, sequenced in a study of early T cells in non-severe SARS-CoV-2 infection. TCRdb reanalysed the 5' RACE reads using MiXCR and keeps one entry per CDR3 protein. The table has about 55,000 distinct CDR3 sequences, around 7% seen once. The material was whole blood, obtained at baseline. The receptors were sampled from an adult who was a healthcare worker with PCR-confirmed SARS-CoV-2 infection or an uninfected control (not recorded which).

This chain uses TRBV29-1 with TRBJ2-1, with no clear D. The CDR3 is 13 residues long. Deletions cut 6 bases from V and 4 bases from J, with 13 bases between. Germline CDR1 and CDR2: SQVTM and ANQGSEA. The CDR3 DNA follows: TGCAGCGTAAACAAGGGCAGGTACAATGAGCAGTTCTTC. This translates into CSVNKGRYNEQFF.

This clonotype was observed at least ten times. The chain couples TRBV5-1 to TRBJ2-7; 9 bases align to TRBD1. The CDR3 extends over 16 amino acids. The germline CDR1 and CDR2 sequences are SGHRS and YFSETQ. Trimming took 4 bases from V and 2 from J; bases not matched to a gene: 10. CDR3 sequence: CASSPTGTGPAYEQYF. CDR3 in DNA: TGCGCCAGCAGCCCTACCGGGACAGGGCCAGCCTACGAGCAGTACTTC.

This clonotype was detected a few times. This chain connects TRBV6-5 to TRBJ2-3; D unclear. The ends were cut back, 8 bases at V and 0 bases at J, with 15 bases in the middle. CDR1 and CDR2 from the germline V gene are MNHEY and SVGAGI. CDR3 length: 15 amino acids. As DNA, the CDR3 is TGTGCCAGCGCATTAAGAGATAGTAGCACAGATACGCAGTATTTT. It specifies CASALRDSSTDTQYF.

This clonotype was recorded many times. This chain joins TRBV20-1 and TRBJ1-6; D call uncertain. The CDR3 is made up of 16 amino acids. V lost 0 bases to trimming and J lost 9 bases, with 18 bases between them. From germline, CDR1 is DFQATT and CDR2 SNEGSKA (reference sequence). As DNA, the CDR3 is TGCAGTGCTAGAGATATGGGTTTTGGGGATTTTTCACCCCTCCACTTT. It codes for CSARDMGFGDFSPLHF.

This chain links TRBV28 with TRBJ2-2; D gene unclear. Trimming took off 5 bases at V and 6 bases at J, with 16 bases between the two ends. Germline V gene data show CDR1 as MDHEN and CDR2 as SYDVKM. This CDR3 has 15 amino acids. The chain's CDR3 is CASSPSEGWAGELFF. The CDR3 nucleotides read TGTGCCAGCAGTCCATCGGAAGGGTGGGCCGGGGAGCTGTTTTTT.

In nucleotides, the CDR3 is TGTGCCAGCAGGCTAGGTGGGACAGTGCACTATGGCTACACCTTC. This encodes CASRLGGTVHYGYTF. This chain connects TRBV28 to TRBJ1-2; TRBD1 aligns across 7 bases. J gave up 3 bases and V 6 bases, and 10 bases lay outside the gene matches. Germline V gene data show CDR1 as MDHEN and CDR2 as SYDVKM. The CDR3 is 15 amino acids.

In this sample, this clonotype turned up a few times. The V call is TRBV12-3 or TRBV12-4, the J call TRBJ1-1; D gene unclear. The CDR3 has 16 residues. V gave up 4 bases and J gave up 1 base, with 16 bases separating them. CDR3 sequence (DNA): TGTGCCAGCAGTTCCCCGTGGACTTTGGAGAACACTGAAGCTTTCTTT. It codes for CASSSPWTLENTEAFF.

On this clonotype: One end of the junction varies from germline; a read error may be responsible. The genes are TRBV29-1 and TRBJ2-3; TRBD1 aligns across 8 bases. This CDR3 is 13 amino acids long. Germline-derived CDR1 and CDR2 are SQVTM and ANQGSEA. CDR3 in DNA: TGCAGCGTTCAAGACAGGGGTACAGATACGCAGTATTTT. This translates into CSVQDRGTDTQYF.

J is TRBJ2-3 and V is TRBV18; D not certain. The germline CDR1 and CDR2 sequences are KGHSH and LQKENI. The CDR3 runs 14 residues. The germline V and J ends were trimmed by 6 bases and 0 bases, with 10 bases remaining between them. CDR3 amino acids: CASSSTPSTDTQYF. CDR3 DNA sequence: TGTGCCAGCTCCTCGACTCCTAGCACAGATACGCAGTATTTT. The full variable domain, in which reference TRBV18 and TRBJ2-3 provide the parts outside the CDR3, is NAGVMQNPRHLVRRRGQEARLRCSPMKGHSHVYWYRQLPEEGLKFMVYLQKENIIDESGMPKERFSAEFPKEGPSILRIQQVVRGDSAAYFCASSSTPSTDTQYFGPGTRLTVL.

This clonotype was detected many times. The chain carries TRBV20-1 and TRBJ1-5; no definite D call. The V end lost 0 bases, the J end lost 3 bases, and 12 bases lay between the germline ends. CDR1 and CDR2 (germline): DFQATT, SNEGSKA (reference sequence). The CDR3 has 15 amino acids. The CDR3 DNA sequence: TGCAGTGCTAGAGATCAAAGCGGCACCAATCAGCCCCAGCATTTT. It encodes CSARDQSGTNQPQHF.

This clonotype came up many times. This chain joins TRBV29-1 and TRBJ2-1; weak D call: TRBD2 (5 bases). The CDR3 extends over 11 amino acids. Germline V CDR1 and CDR2: SQVTM, ANQGSEA. Trimming left V 1 base short and J 8 bases short, with 6 bases between. The CDR3 nucleotides are TGCAGCGTTGAAGGAGGGTATGAGCAGTTCTTC. This translates into CSVEGGYEQFF.

This clonotype was recorded a few times. The chain combines TRBV4-1 with TRBJ2-7, with 7 bases that match TRBD1. The CDR3 runs to 17 residues. Germline CDR1 MGHRA, CDR2 YSYEKL. V lost 0 bases and J lost 6; bases outside the gene matches: 14. CDR3 in amino acids: CASSQETPTTGLSEQYF. The DNA for the CDR3 is TGCGCCAGCAGCCAAGAGACACCGACGACAGGGTTAAGCGAGCAGTACTTC.

The V and J genes are TRBV12-5 and TRBJ2-5; a weak D match, TRBD2 (5 bases). In germline, CDR1 is LGHNT, CDR2 FRNRAP. Trimming cost V 3 bases and J 7 bases, with 9 bases left between them. CDR3 length: 12 amino acids. The CDR3 sequence is CASGLDRGTQYF. The CDR3 coding sequence is TGTGCTAGTGGTTTAGACCGGGGGACCCAGTACTTC.

This chain links TRBV20-1 with TRBJ2-3, with TRBD2 matching 7 bases. J lost 2 bases, V lost 5 bases, and 19 bases had no gene match. Germline loops: CDR1 DFQATT, CDR2 SNEGSKA (reference sequence). This CDR3 is 18 amino acids long. The CDR3, as DNA: TGCAGTGCTGCCCCCGCCCCGGGGAGCGGGGTTATCACAGATACGCAGTATTTT. It is translated as CSAAPAPGSGVITDTQYF.

This clonotype was recorded at least ten times. The CDR3 protein is CSATVLETQYF. In nucleotides, the CDR3 is TGCAGTGCTACGGTTCTAGAGACCCAGTACTTC. The chain carries TRBV20-1 and TRBJ2-5; D ambiguous. The germline V gene has CDR1 DFQATT and CDR2 SNEGSKA (reference sequence). The V end was cut by 4 bases, the J end by 4 bases, with 7 bases between. The CDR3 loop spans 11 amino acids.